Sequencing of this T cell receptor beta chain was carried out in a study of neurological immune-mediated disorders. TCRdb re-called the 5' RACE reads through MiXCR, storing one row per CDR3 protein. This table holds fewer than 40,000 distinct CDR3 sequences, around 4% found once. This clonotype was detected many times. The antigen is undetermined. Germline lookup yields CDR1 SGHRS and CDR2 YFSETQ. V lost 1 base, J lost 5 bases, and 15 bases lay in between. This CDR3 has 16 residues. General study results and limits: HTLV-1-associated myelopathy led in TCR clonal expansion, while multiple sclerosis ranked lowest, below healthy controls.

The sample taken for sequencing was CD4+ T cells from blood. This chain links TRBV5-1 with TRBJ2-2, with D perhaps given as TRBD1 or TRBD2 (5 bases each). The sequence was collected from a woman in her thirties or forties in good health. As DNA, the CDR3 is TGCGCCAGCAGCTTGTGGGTAGGGGACCAAACCGGGGAGCTGTTTTTT. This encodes CASSLWVGDQTGELFF.